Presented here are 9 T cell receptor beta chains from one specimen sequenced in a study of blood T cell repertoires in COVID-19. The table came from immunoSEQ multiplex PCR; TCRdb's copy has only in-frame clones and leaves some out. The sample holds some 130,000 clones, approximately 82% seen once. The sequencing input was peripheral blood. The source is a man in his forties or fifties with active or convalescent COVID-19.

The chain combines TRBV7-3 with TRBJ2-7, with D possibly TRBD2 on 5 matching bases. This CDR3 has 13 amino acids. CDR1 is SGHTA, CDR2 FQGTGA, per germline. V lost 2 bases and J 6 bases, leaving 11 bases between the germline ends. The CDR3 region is CASSLQPGFEQYF. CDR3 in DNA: TGTGCCAGCAGCTTACAGCCGGGGTTCGAGCAGTACTTC.

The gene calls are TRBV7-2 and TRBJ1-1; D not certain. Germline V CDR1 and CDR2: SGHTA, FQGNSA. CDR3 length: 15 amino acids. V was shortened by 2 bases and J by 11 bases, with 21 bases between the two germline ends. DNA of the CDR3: TGTGCCAGCAGCTTAATGGGAAATGGGGTGGAGGTGGCTTTCTTT. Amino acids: CASSLMGNGVEVAFF.

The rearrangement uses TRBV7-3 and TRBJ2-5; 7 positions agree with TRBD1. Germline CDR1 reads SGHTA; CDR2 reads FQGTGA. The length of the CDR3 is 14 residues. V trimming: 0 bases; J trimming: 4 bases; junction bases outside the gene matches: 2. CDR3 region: CASSLTPGGETQYF. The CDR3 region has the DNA TGTGCCAGCAGCTTAACCCCAGGGGGAGAGACCCAGTACTTC.

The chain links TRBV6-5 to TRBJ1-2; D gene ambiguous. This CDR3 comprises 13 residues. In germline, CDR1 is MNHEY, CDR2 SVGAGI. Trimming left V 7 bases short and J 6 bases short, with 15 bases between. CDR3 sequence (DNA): TGTGCCAGCAACACCATGACACTTAATGGCTACACCTTC. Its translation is CASNTMTLNGYTF.

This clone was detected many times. The CDR3 region is CASSSNQLGLAAQYF. The CDR3, as DNA: TGTGCCAGCAGTTCTAACCAACTAGGACTAGCTGCGCAGTACTTC. The V gene is TRBV28, the J gene TRBJ2-7; 8 bases are shared with TRBD2. The ends lost 4 bases at V and 9 bases at J; junction bases unmatched: 14. The CDR3 spans 15 residues. Per the germline V gene, CDR1 is MDHEN and CDR2 is SYDVKM.

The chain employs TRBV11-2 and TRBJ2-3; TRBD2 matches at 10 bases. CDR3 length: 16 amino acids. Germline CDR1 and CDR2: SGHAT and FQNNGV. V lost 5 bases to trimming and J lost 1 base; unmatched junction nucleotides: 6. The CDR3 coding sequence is TGTGCCAGCAGCCTATCAGCGGGGGGGGGCACAGATACGCAGTATTTT. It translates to CASSLSAGGGTDTQYF.

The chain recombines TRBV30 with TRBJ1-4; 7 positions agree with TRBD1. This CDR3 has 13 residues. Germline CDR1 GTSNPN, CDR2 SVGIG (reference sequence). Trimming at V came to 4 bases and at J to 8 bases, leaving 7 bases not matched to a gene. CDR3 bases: TGTGCCTGGATGAACAGGGGCCGAGAAAAACTGTTTTTT. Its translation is CAWMNRGREKLFF.

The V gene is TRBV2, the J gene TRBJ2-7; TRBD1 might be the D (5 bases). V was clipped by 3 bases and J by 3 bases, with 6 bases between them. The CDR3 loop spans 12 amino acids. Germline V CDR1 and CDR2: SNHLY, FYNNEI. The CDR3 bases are TGTGCCAGCAGTGACAGGGTCTACGAGCAGTACTTC. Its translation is CASSDRVYEQYF.

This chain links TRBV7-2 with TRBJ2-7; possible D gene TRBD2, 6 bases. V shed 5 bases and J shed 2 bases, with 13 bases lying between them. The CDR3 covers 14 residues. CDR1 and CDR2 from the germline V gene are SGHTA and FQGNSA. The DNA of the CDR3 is TGTGCCAGCAGCCGCTTGGGGGGTCCCTACGAGCAGTACTTC. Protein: CASSRLGGPYEQYF. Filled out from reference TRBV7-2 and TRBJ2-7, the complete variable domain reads GAGVSQSPSNKVTEKGKDVELRCDPISGHTALYWYRQSLGQGLEFLIYFQGNSAPDKSGLPSDRFSAERTGGSVSTLTIQRTQQEDSAVYLCASSRLGGPYEQYFGPGTRLTVT.